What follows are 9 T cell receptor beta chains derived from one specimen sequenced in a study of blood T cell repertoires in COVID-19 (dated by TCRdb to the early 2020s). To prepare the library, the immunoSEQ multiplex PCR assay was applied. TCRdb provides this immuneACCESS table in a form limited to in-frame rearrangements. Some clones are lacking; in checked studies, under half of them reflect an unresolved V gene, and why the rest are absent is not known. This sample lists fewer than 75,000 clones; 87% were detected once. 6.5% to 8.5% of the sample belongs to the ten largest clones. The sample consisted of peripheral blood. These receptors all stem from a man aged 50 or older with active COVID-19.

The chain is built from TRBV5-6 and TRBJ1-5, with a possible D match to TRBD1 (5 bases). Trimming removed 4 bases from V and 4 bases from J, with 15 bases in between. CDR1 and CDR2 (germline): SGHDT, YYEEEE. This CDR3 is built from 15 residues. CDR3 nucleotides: TGTGCCAGCAGCCACGCGGGGCAGAAAAATCAGCCCCAGCATTTT. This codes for CASSHAGQKNQPQHF.

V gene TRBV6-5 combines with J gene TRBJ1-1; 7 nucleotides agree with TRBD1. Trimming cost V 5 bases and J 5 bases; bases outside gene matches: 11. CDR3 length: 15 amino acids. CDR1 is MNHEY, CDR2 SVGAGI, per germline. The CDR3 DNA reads TGTGCCAGCAGTCCGTCACAGGGGCGAGTTACTGAAGCTTTCTTT. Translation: CASSPSQGRVTEAFF.

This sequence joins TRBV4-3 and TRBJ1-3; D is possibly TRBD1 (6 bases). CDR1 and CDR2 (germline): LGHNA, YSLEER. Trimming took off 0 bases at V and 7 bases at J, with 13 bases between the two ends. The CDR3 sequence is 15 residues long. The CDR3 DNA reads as TGCGCCAGCAGCCAAGATAGCAGGGGTTGGAACACCATATATTTT. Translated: CASSQDSRGWNTIYF.

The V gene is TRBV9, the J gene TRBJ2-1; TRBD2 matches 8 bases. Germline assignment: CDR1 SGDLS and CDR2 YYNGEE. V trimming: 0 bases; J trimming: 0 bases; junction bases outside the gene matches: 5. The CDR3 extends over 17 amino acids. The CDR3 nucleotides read TGTGCCAGCAGCGTAGATAGCGGGGACCCCTCCTACAATGAGCAGTTCTTC. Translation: CASSVDSGDPSYNEQFF.

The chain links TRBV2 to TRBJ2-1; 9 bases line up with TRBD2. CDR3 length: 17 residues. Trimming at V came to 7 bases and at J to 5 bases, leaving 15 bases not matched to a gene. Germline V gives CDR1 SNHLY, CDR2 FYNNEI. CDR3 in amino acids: CASTFRPLAGGNNEQFF. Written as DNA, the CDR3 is TGTGCCAGCACCTTCAGGCCCCTGGCGGGAGGGAACAATGAGCAGTTCTTC.

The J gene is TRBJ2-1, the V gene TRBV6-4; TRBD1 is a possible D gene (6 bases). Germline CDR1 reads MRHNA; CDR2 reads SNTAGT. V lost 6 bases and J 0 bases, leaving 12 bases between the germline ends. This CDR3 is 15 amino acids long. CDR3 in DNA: TGTGCCAGCAGCGAACAGGGCAGCTCCTACAATGAGCAGTTCTTC. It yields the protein CASSEQGSSYNEQFF.

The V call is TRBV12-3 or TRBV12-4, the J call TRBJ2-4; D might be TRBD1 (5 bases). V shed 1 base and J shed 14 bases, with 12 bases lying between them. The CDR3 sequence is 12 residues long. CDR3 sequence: CASSLEGPGKYF. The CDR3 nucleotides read TGTGCCAGCAGTTTAGAGGGGCCCGGCAAGTACTTC.

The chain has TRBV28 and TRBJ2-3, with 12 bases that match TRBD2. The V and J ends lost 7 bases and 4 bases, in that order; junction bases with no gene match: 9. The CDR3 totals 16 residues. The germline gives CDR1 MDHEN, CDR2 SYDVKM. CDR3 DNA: TGTGCCAGCAAACTCTCACTAGCGGGAGGATCAGATACGCAGTATTTT. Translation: CASKLSLAGGSDTQYF.

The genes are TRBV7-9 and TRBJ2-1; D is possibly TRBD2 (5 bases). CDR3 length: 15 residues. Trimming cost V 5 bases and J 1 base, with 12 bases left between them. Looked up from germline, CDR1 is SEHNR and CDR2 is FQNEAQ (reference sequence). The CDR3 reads CASSILLGSYNEQFF. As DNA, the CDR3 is TGTGCCAGCAGCATCCTACTAGGTTCCTACAATGAGCAGTTCTTC.